A single sample is the source of the 26 T cell receptor beta chains below, sequenced in a study of OX40 agonist ivuxolimab in advanced cancers. Sequenced by immunoSEQ multiplex PCR; TCRdb stores in-frame clones only, minus some. The data hold more than 20,000 clones, with over 65% observed a single time. The sequenced sample was CD4+ or CD8+ T cells sorted from blood, obtained in a trial of the OX40 agonist ivuxolimab. The receptors come from an adult with an advanced solid tumor such as melanoma, head and neck, liver or kidney cancer.

The rearrangement links TRBV21-1 to TRBJ1-1; TRBD1, as called in the table, went unchecked against the DNA. TRBV21-1 is listed as a pseudogene. The CDR3 loop spans 15 amino acids. The CDR3 nucleotides are TGTGCCAGCACCAAAAGGGACAGGGGGGACACTGAAGCTTTCTTT. As protein: CASTKRDRGDTEAFF.

This chain joins TRBV6-4 and TRBJ2-3, with D possibly TRBD2 on 5 matching bases. The ends were cut back, 3 bases at V and 0 bases at J, with 10 bases in the middle. CDR3 length: 15 residues. Germline V gene data show CDR1 as MRHNA and CDR2 as SNTAGT. CDR3 protein: CASSEGRVSTDTQYF. In nucleotides, the CDR3 is TGTGCCAGCAGTGAGGGGAGAGTTAGCACAGATACGCAGTATTTT.

The chain recombines TRBV6-1 with TRBJ2-7; 12 nucleotides agree with TRBD2. CDR1 MNHNS and CDR2 SASEGT come from the germline V gene. Trimming cost V 5 bases and J 3 bases; bases outside gene matches: 5. This CDR3 has 15 amino acids. The CDR3 reads CASSQLAGGNYEQYF. The CDR3 region has the DNA TGTGCCAGCAGTCAACTAGCGGGAGGAAACTACGAGCAGTACTTC.

This sequence joins TRBV11-2 and TRBJ2-1; 10 bases align to TRBD2. CDR3 length equals 15 residues. J lost 9 bases, V lost 1 base, and 6 bases had no gene match. CDR1 is SGHAT, CDR2 FQNNGV, per germline. The chain's CDR3 is CASSLALAGSIEQFF. For the CDR3, the DNA is TGTGCCAGCAGCTTAGCACTAGCGGGAAGTATTGAGCAGTTCTTC.

The chain carries TRBV7-3 and TRBJ2-7, with a weak D call TRBD2 (6 bases). Germline V gene sequence: CDR1 SGHTA, CDR2 FQGTGA. The CDR3 is 17 amino acids. Trimming removed 2 bases at V and 7 bases at J, with 24 bases between. CDR3 region: CASSLGPGGVYGYEQYF. CDR3 DNA sequence: TGTGCCAGCAGCTTAGGCCCAGGCGGGGTCTACGGATATGAGCAGTACTTC.

This chain joins TRBV5-6 and TRBJ2-3, with 10 bases identical to TRBD1. Germline V gene data show CDR1 as SGHDT and CDR2 as YYEEEE. The CDR3 length is 15 residues. V lost 0 bases and J lost 5; bases outside the gene matches: 3. The CDR3 protein is CASSLGGQGLDTQYF. The DNA for the CDR3 is TGTGCCAGCAGCTTGGGGGGACAGGGGCTAGATACGCAGTATTTT.

The chain combines TRBV27 with TRBJ1-2; D uncertain. CDR1 and CDR2 (germline): MNHEY, SMNVEV (reference sequence). The CDR3 is 16 residues long. V lost 0 bases, J lost 5 bases, and 16 bases lay in between. CDR3 DNA sequence: TGTGCCAGCAGTTTATCCCCAGCGACACACCATTATGGCTACACCTTC. Translating it yields CASSLSPATHHYGYTF.

The chain recombines TRBV4-1 with TRBJ2-7; 8 bases are a match to TRBD1. Trimming removed 1 base from V and 3 bases from J; junction bases left unmatched: 5. This CDR3 is built from 15 residues. CDR1 is MGHRA, CDR2 YSYEKL, per germline. This chain's CDR3 is CASSQGGQGYYEQYF. CDR3 bases: TGCGCCAGCAGCCAAGGTGGACAGGGATACTACGAGCAGTACTTC.

V and J are TRBV6-5 and TRBJ2-1, with D perhaps given as TRBD1 or TRBD2 (6 bases each). V was shortened by 0 bases and J by 6 bases, with 15 bases between the two germline ends. The CDR3 is 16 residues long. Germline CDR1 reads MNHEY; CDR2 reads SVGAGI. CDR3 sequence reads: CASSYSRAGGFNEQFF. CDR3 DNA: TGTGCCAGCAGTTACTCGAGAGCCGGGGGCTTCAATGAGCAGTTCTTC.

The rearrangement joins TRBV6-6 to TRBJ1-3, with D tentatively TRBD1 (6 bases). V lost 0 bases, J lost 4 bases, and 10 bases lay in between. There are 15 residues in the CDR3. Germline V gives CDR1 MNHNY, CDR2 SVGAGI (reference sequence). In DNA, the CDR3 is TGTGCCAGCAGTTACTCGGCGACAGGAGGAAACACCATATATTTT. As protein: CASSYSATGGNTIYF.

This chain joins TRBV5-1 and TRBJ2-4; 7 bases fit TRBD2. This CDR3 region has 18 residues. Trimming took 2 bases from V and 1 from J; bases not matched to a gene: 12. Germline V gene lookup returns CDR1 SGHRS and CDR2 YFSETQ. Here the CDR3 DNA reads TGCGCCAGCAGCTTTGGCGGGAGCTTAGGCGATGCCAAAAACATTCAGTACTTC. It codes for CASSFGGSLGDAKNIQYF.

This sequence joins TRBV6-5 and TRBJ2-7, with D possibly matching TRBD2 (6 bases). Germline CDR1 is MNHEY and CDR2 is SVGAGI. Trimming took off 8 bases at V and 2 bases at J, with 13 bases between the two ends. The CDR3 is 13 amino acids. Here the CDR3 DNA reads TGTGCCAGCCGAGGGCTAGCGACCTACGAGCAGTACTTC. The encoded protein is CASRGLATYEQYF.

CDR3 loop: CSVSTSYEQYF. In DNA form, the CDR3 reads TGCAGTGTTAGTACGTCCTACGAGCAGTACTTC. The chain employs TRBV20-1 and TRBJ2-7; D not resolved. CDR1 and CDR2 from the germline V gene are DFQATT and SNEGSKA (reference sequence). The CDR3 totals 11 residues. Trimming stripped 7 bases from V and 1 base from J, with 8 bases between.

The chain employs TRBV4-1 and TRBJ2-1; D is possibly TRBD2 (5 bases). V was pared by 5 bases and J by 5 bases, with 10 bases between. Germline assignment: CDR1 MGHRA and CDR2 YSYEKL. This CDR3 region has 13 residues. The CDR3 bases are TGCGCCAGCAGCTACCGGGGAGACAATGAGCAGTTCTTC. This encodes CASSYRGDNEQFF.

The chain uses TRBV25-1 and TRBJ1-3, with D unclear. The V gene's germline CDR1 is MGHDK and CDR2 SYGVNS. This CDR3 has 13 residues. Trimming took off 2 bases at V and 6 bases at J, with 8 bases between the two ends. This CDR3 reads CASSEEWENTIYF. CDR3 coding DNA: TGTGCCAGCAGTGAAGAATGGGAAAACACCATATATTTT.

This chain links TRBV15 with TRBJ1-5, with D perhaps matching TRBD1 (5 bases). The CDR3 has 17 amino acids. Trimming took 1 base from V and 1 from J, leaving 14 bases between them. The V gene's germline CDR1 is LNHNV and CDR2 YYDKDF (reference sequence). The CDR3 DNA follows: TGTGCCACCAGCAGAGTTCGGGGGATCGGGAGCAATCAGCCCCAGCATTTT. Its translation is CATSRVRGIGSNQPQHF.

The chain has TRBV25-1 and TRBJ1-1; 8 nucleotides match TRBD1. Looked up from germline, CDR1 is MGHDK and CDR2 is SYGVNS. With 3 bases clipped from V and 1 base from J, the junction kept 4 bases outside the gene matches. The CDR3 totals 15 residues. CDR3 loop: CASSDDRGWNTEAFF. The CDR3 DNA reads as TGTGCCAGCAGTGATGACAGGGGATGGAACACTGAAGCTTTCTTT.

This chain uses TRBV28 with TRBJ2-2; TRBD1 or TRBD2 may be the D gene (6 bases each). The germline CDR1 and CDR2 sequences are MDHEN and SYDVKM. This CDR3 is 15 amino acids long. V lost 2 bases to trimming and J lost 3 bases, with 10 bases between them. The CDR3, as DNA: TGTGCCAGCAGTTTACGGGGGCCACACACCGGGGAGCTGTTTTTT. Its translation is CASSLRGPHTGELFF.

V usage is TRBV7-2 and J usage is TRBJ1-2, with D perhaps TRBD1 (5 bases). Trimming shortened V by 4 bases and J by 3 bases, and 12 bases separated the two germline ends. The CDR3 totals 14 residues. CDR1 is SGHTA, CDR2 FQGNSA, per germline. Here the CDR3 DNA reads TGTGCCAGCAGCTCATCCGGGGCGGACTATGGCTACACCTTC. Protein sequence: CASSSSGADYGYTF.

This chain uses TRBV9 with TRBJ1-2; the D gene is possibly TRBD1 (5 bases). CDR1 SGDLS and CDR2 YYNGEE come from the germline V gene. Trimming removed 4 bases from V and 5 bases from J, with 18 bases in between. The CDR3 sequence is 15 residues long. Here the CDR3 reads CASSTWRGGSYGYTF. The DNA for the CDR3 is TGTGCCAGCAGCACATGGAGGGGTGGAAGTTATGGCTACACCTTC.

V gene TRBV7-8 combines with J gene TRBJ2-1; 10 bases line up with TRBD2. V was clipped by 7 bases and J by 1 base; unmatched bases: 13. Per the germline V gene, CDR1 is SGHVS and CDR2 is FQNEAQ. CDR3 size: 18 residues. CDR3: CASIPIGGTSVSYNEQFF. CDR3 DNA: TGTGCCAGCATCCCCATTGGGGGGACTAGCGTATCCTACAATGAGCAGTTCTTC.

The gene calls are TRBV12-5 and TRBJ2-1; tentatively, D is TRBD2 (5 bases). Germline CDR1 reads LGHNT; CDR2 reads FRNRAP. The V end was cut by 0 bases, the J end by 6 bases, with 24 bases between. CDR3 length: 19 residues. CDR3 nucleotides: TGTGCTAGTGGTTTGGTACTGGGATGGGAGCGCGATCGGGGCAATGAGCAGTTCTTC. Translation: CASGLVLGWERDRGNEQFF.

The chain carries TRBV27 and TRBJ2-2, with 8 bases lining up with TRBD2. The CDR3 is made up of 16 amino acids. CDR1 and CDR2 (germline): MNHEY, SMNVEV (reference sequence). V gave up 7 bases and J gave up 4 bases; unmatched junction bases: 11. The CDR3 region is CASTATSGGGTGELFF. CDR3 DNA sequence: TGTGCCAGCACCGCCACTAGCGGAGGAGGCACCGGGGAGCTGTTTTTT.

The chain employs TRBV9 and TRBJ2-1; TRBD1 might be the D (5 bases). Germline assignment: CDR1 SGDLS and CDR2 YYNGEE. This CDR3 is 15 amino acids long. V shed 4 bases and J shed 8 bases, with 19 bases lying between them. CDR3 sequence (DNA): TGTGCCAGCAGCTTGCGGCAACCCCAGGGCGATGAGCAGTTCTTC. This codes for CASSLRQPQGDEQFF.

V and J are TRBV6-6 and TRBJ2-7; D might be TRBD1 (7 bases). The V and J ends lost 5 bases and 2 bases respectively, with 16 bases between them. Germline V lookup: CDR1 MNHNY, CDR2 SVGAGI (reference sequence). The CDR3 length is 15 residues. CDR3 loop: CASSPLGGTAYEQYF. The DNA for the CDR3 is TGTGCCAGCAGTCCACTAGGGGGGACAGCCTACGAGCAGTACTTC.

In its sample, this clone was seen a few times. The same CDR3 also results from other DNA sequences found in this sample. The V gene is TRBV7-9, the J gene TRBJ2-5; no definite D call. This CDR3 has 14 residues. Germline values: CDR1 SEHNR, CDR2 FQNEAQ (reference sequence). With 5 bases removed from V and 0 bases from J, the gap between germline ends came to 10 bases. CDR3 sequence: CASSLTTDQETQYF. In DNA form, the CDR3 reads TGTGCCAGCAGCCTAACGACGGACCAAGAGACCCAGTACTTC.